The next 10 T cell receptor beta chains were all read from a single sample in a study of CD8 T cells in ankylosing spondylitis. One entry per CDR3 protein results from TCRdb running MiXCR on the 5' RACE reads. The sample lists 40,000 to 50,000 distinct CDR3 sequences; around 3.8% were seen once. The source material was blood, either unsorted or a sorted T cell fraction (not recorded which). All receptors come from a female donor with ankylosing spondylitis or in good health (not recorded which).

This sequence joins TRBV9 and TRBJ2-3; D is unclear. The CDR3 loop spans 15 amino acids. Germline loops: CDR1 SGDLS, CDR2 YYNGEE. Trimming pared 0 bases from V and 4 bases from J, leaving 12 bases between. CDR3 bases: TGTGCCAGCAGCGTAGACGTCCAATCCCCAGATACGCAGTATTTT. Amino acid sequence: CASSVDVQSPDTQYF.

The sample holds many counts of this clonotype. This chain joins TRBV9 and TRBJ1-2, with D possibly matching TRBD1 (5 bases). The CDR3 runs to 13 residues. CDR1 is SGDLS and CDR2 is YYNGEE in the germline V gene. V lost 5 bases to trimming and J lost 8 bases, with 16 bases between them. Here the CDR3 reads CASSPEGPWGYTF. The CDR3, as DNA: TGTGCCAGCAGTCCCGAGGGGCCTTGGGGCTACACCTTC.

This clonotype came up many times. V usage is TRBV9 and J usage is TRBJ2-5; 10 bases map to TRBD2. With 0 bases clipped from V and 5 bases from J, the junction kept 7 bases outside the gene matches. Germline CDR1 is SGDLS and CDR2 is YYNGEE. This CDR3 spans 16 amino acids. CDR3: CASSVDSKRGGETQYF. CDR3 nucleotides: TGTGCCAGCAGCGTAGACTCCAAGCGGGGGGGGGAGACCCAGTACTTC.

Judged by abundance, this clonotype is medium-sized. V usage is TRBV9 and J usage is TRBJ2-5; D possibly corresponds to TRBD2 (5 bases). Germline CDR1 and CDR2: SGDLS and YYNGEE. Trimming shortened V by 3 bases and J by 4 bases, and 16 bases separated the two germline ends. The CDR3 totals 15 residues. CDR3 bases: TGTGCCAGCAGCGAAGACTATGATACAAGAGAGACCCAGTACTTC. The encoded protein is CASSEDYDTRETQYF.

This clonotype has a count of ten or more. The V and J genes are TRBV9 and TRBJ1-2, with TRBD1 matching over 7 bases. Germline-derived CDR1 and CDR2 are SGDLS and YYNGEE. The V and J ends lost 3 bases and 4 bases, in that order; junction bases with no gene match: 6. This CDR3 is built from 14 residues. The CDR3 bases are TGTGCCAGCAGCGGAGGACAGGAAACCTATGGCTACACCTTC. It yields the protein CASSGGQETYGYTF.

In this sample, this clonotype turned up many times. This chain joins TRBV9 and TRBJ1-1; D ambiguous. The CDR3 runs to 13 residues. The germline gives CDR1 SGDLS, CDR2 YYNGEE. V was clipped by 3 bases and J by 5 bases, with 11 bases between them. CDR3 in DNA: TGTGCCAGCAGCGCGGACCCAAAGACTGAAGCTTTCTTT. Translating it yields CASSADPKTEAFF.

There are many counts of this clonotype. The V gene is TRBV9, the J gene TRBJ2-2, with no clear D. Trimming shortened V by 3 bases and J by 1 base, and 4 bases separated the two germline ends. The CDR3 loop spans 13 amino acids. CDR1 SGDLS and CDR2 YYNGEE come from the germline V gene. The CDR3 protein is CASSAGNTGELFF. Written as DNA, the CDR3 is TGTGCCAGCAGCGCCGGGAACACCGGGGAGCTGTTTTTT.

This clonotype was detected ten times or more. The V and J genes are TRBV9 and TRBJ2-2, with 8 positions matching TRBD1. This CDR3 contains 15 residues. Trimming at V came to 6 bases and at J to 6 bases, leaving 10 bases not matched to a gene. Germline CDR1 SGDLS, CDR2 YYNGEE. The CDR3 protein is CASTRQGLASGELFF. The CDR3 nucleotides are TGTGCCAGCACCAGACAGGGGTTAGCGTCCGGGGAGCTGTTTTTT.

This clonotype was recorded a few times. The chain recombines TRBV9 with TRBJ2-1; 7 bases map to TRBD1. In germline, CDR1 is SGDLS, CDR2 YYNGEE. V lost 1 base to trimming and J lost 0 bases; unmatched junction nucleotides: 4. The CDR3 is made up of 16 amino acids. The CDR3 region is CASSVMGQSSYNEQFF. CDR3 nucleotides: TGTGCCAGCAGCGTAATGGGACAGTCCTCCTACAATGAGCAGTTCTTC.

Many counts were recorded for this clonotype. V and J are TRBV9 and TRBJ2-5, with 11 nucleotides matching TRBD2. The CDR3 is 16 amino acids. The ends lost 2 bases at V and 1 base at J; junction bases unmatched: 4. Germline V gene sequence: CDR1 SGDLS, CDR2 YYNGEE. CDR3 in amino acids: CASSVGTSGPQETQYF. The CDR3 region has the DNA TGTGCCAGCAGCGTCGGGACTAGCGGCCCCCAAGAGACCCAGTACTTC.